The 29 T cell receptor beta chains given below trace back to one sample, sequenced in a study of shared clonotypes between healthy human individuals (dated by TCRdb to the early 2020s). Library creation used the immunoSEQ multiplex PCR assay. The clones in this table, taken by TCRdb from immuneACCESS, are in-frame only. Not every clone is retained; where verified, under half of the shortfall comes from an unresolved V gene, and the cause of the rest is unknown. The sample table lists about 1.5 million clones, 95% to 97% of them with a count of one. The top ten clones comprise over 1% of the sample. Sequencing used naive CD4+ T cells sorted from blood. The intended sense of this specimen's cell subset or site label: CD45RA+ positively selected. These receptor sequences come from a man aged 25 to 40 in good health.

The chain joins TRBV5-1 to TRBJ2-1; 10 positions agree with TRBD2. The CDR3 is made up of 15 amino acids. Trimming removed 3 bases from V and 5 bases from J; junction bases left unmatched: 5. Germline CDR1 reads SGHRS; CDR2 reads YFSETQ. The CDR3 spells CASSYGLAENNEQFF. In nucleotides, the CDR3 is TGCGCCAGCAGCTACGGACTAGCGGAGAACAATGAGCAGTTCTTC.

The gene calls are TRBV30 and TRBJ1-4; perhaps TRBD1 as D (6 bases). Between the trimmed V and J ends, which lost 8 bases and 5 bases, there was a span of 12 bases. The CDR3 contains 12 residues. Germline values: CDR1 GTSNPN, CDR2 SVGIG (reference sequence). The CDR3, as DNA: TGTGCCGGGAACAGGGTAAATGAAAAACTGTTTTTT. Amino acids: CAGNRVNEKLFF.

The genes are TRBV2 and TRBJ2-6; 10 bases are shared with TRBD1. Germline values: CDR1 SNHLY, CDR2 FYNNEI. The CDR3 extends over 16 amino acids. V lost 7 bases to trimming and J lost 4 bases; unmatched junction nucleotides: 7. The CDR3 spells CASKGTGVPGANVLTF. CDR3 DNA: TGTGCCAGCAAGGGGACAGGGGTCCCCGGGGCCAACGTCCTGACTTTC.

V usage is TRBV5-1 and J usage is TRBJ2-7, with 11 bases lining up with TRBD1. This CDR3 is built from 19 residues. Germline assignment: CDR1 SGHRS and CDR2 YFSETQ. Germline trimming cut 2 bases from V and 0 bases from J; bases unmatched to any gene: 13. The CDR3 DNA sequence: TGCGCCAGCAGCTTCCTCCCCATAAGGACAGGGGGCCGCTCCTACGAGCAGTACTTC. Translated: CASSFLPIRTGGRSYEQYF.

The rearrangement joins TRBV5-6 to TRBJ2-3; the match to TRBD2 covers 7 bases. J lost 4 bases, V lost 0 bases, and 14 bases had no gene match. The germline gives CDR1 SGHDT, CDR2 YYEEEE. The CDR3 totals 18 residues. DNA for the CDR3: TGTGCCAGCAGCTTGGCCAACTCGGGGCGGGAGCGTTCAGATACGCAGTATTTT. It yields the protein CASSLANSGRERSDTQYF.

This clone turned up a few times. CDR3 amino acids: CATTGFYGYTF. CDR3 coding DNA: TGTGCCACGACAGGGTTCTATGGCTACACCTTC. The gene calls are TRBV28 and TRBJ1-2; TRBD1 matches 7 bases. In germline, CDR1 is MDHEN, CDR2 SYDVKM. The CDR3 extends over 11 amino acids. With V trimmed by 10 bases and J by 4 bases, 3 bases remained unmatched.

The chain's CDR3 is CASSFRTTNEKLFF. The CDR3 DNA sequence: TGTGCCAGCAGCTTCAGGACAACTAATGAAAAACTGTTTTTT. The chain is built from TRBV5-6 and TRBJ1-4; D ambiguous. The V gene lost 2 bases and the J gene lost 0 bases, with 5 bases spanning the gap. Germline lookup yields CDR1 SGHDT and CDR2 YYEEEE. The CDR3 runs to 14 residues.

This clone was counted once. CDR3 protein: CSVSRELSYEQYF. DNA for the CDR3: TGCAGCGTTTCTCGGGAATTGTCCTACGAGCAGTACTTC. J is TRBJ2-7 and V is TRBV29-1; tentative D call: TRBD2 (5 bases). Trimming pared 5 bases from V and 1 base from J, leaving 12 bases between. CDR3 length equals 13 residues. CDR1 and CDR2 (germline): SQVTM, ANQGSEA.

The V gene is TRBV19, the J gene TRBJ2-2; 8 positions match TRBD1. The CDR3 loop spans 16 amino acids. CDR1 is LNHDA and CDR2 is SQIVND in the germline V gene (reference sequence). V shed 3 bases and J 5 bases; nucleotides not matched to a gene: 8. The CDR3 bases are TGTGCCAGTAGTATTGGCAGGGGGCGCAGGACCGGGGAGCTGTTTTTT. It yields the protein CASSIGRGRRTGELFF.

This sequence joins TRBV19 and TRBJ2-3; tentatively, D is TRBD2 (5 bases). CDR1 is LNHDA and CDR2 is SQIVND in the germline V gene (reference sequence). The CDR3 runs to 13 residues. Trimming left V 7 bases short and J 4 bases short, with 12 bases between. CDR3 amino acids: CASIGIEADTQYF. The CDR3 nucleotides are TGTGCCAGTATCGGGATCGAAGCAGATACGCAGTATTTT.

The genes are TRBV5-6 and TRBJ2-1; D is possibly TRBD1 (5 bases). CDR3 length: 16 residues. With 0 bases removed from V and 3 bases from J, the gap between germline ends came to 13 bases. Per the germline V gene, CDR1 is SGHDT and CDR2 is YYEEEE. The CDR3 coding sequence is TGTGCCAGCAGCTTGGTAAGGGGAAGGGGCTACAATGAGCAGTTCTTC. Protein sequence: CASSLVRGRGYNEQFF.

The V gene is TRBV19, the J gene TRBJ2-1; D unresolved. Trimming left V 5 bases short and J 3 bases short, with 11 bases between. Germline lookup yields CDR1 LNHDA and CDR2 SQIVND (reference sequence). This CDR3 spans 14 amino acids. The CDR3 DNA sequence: TGTGCCAGTAGTCCCCGACAAGGCTACAATGAGCAGTTCTTC. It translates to CASSPRQGYNEQFF.

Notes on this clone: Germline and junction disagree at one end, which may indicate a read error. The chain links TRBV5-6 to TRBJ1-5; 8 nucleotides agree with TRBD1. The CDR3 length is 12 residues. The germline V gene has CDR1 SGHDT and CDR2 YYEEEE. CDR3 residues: CASSSGQGSINF. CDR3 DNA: TGTGCCAGCAGCTCAGGACAGGGTTCTATTAATTTT.

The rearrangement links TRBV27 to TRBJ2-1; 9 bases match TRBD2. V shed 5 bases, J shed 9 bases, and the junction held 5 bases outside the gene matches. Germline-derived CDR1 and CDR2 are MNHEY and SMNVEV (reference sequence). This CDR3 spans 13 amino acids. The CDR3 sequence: CASSQTSGLEQFF. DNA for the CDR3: TGTGCCAGCAGTCAGACTAGCGGTCTTGAGCAGTTCTTC.

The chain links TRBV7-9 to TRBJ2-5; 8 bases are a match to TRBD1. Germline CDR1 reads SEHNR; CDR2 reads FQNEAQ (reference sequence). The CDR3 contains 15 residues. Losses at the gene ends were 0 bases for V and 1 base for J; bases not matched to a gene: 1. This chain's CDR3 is CASSLAGTGQETQYF. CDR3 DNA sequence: TGTGCCAGCAGCTTAGCCGGGACAGGCCAAGAGACCCAGTACTTC.

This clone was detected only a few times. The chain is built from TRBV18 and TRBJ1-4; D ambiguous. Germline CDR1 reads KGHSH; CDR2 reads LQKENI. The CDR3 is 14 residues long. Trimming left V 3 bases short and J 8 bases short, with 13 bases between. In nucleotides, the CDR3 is TGTGCCAGCTCACCGAGCGGACTAGGGGAAAAACTGTTTTTT. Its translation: CASSPSGLGEKLFF.

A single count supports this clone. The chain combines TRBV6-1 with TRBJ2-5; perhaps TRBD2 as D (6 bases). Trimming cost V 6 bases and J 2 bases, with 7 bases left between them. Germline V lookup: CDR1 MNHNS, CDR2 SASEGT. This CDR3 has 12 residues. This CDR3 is CASRTSQETQYF. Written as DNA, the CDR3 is TGTGCCAGCAGGACTAGTCAAGAGACCCAGTACTTC.

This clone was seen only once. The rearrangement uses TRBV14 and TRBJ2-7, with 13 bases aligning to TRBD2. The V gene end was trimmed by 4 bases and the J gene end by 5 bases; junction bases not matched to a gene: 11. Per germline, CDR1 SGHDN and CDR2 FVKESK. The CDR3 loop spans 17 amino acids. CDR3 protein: CASSLKTSGRFTHEQYF. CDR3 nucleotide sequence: TGTGCCAGCAGCCTTAAGACTAGCGGGAGGTTTACCCACGAGCAGTACTTC.

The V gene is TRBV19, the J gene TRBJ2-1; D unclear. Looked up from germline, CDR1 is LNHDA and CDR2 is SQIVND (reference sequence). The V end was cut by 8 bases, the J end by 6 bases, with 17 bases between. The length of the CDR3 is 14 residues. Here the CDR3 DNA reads TGTGCCAGTTCCGCTGTCGTAGGTGTCAATGAGCAGTTCTTC. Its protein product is CASSAVVGVNEQFF.

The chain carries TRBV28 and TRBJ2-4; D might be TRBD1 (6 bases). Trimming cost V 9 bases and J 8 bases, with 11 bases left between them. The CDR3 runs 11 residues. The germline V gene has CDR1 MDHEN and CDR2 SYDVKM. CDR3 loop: CASKGDDIQYF. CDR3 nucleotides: TGTGCCAGTAAGGGGGACGACATTCAGTACTTC.

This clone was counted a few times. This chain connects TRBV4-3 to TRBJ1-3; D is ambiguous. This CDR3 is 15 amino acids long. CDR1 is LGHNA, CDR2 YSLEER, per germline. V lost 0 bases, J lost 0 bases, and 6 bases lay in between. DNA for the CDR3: TGCGCCAGCAGCCAAGATGCCAGCTCTGGAAACACCATATATTTT. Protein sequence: CASSQDASSGNTIYF.

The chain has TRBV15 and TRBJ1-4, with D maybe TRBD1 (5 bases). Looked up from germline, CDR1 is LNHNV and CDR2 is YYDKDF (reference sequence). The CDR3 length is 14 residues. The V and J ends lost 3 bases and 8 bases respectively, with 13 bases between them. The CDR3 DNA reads TGTGCCACCAGCAGGGCTGGGACGGACGAAAAACTGTTTTTT. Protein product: CATSRAGTDEKLFF.

In nucleotides, the CDR3 is TGCGCCAGCAGCTGGGGGGACAGGGGTAGCACAGATACGCAGTATTTT. As protein: CASSWGDRGSTDTQYF. The gene calls are TRBV5-1 and TRBJ2-3; 10 bases are shared with TRBD1. The CDR3 length is 16 residues. Germline V gives CDR1 SGHRS, CDR2 YFSETQ. Germline trimming cut 3 bases from V and 0 bases from J; bases unmatched to any gene: 4. The variable domain in full, completed from reference TRBV5-1 and TRBJ2-3, reads KAGVTQTPRYLIKTRGQQVTLSCSPISGHRSVSWYQQTPGQGLQFLFEYFSETQRNKGNFPGRFSGRQFSNSRSEMNVSTLELGDSALYLCASSWGDRGSTDTQYFGPGTRLTVL.

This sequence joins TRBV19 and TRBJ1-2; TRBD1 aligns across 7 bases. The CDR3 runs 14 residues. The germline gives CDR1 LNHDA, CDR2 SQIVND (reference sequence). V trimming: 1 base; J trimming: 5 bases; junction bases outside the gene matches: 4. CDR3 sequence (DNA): TGTGCCAGTAGTATAGTGGGACAGTTGTATGGCTACACCTTC. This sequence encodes CASSIVGQLYGYTF. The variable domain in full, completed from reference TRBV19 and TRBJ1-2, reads DGGITQSPKYLFRKEGQNVTLSCEQNLNHDAMYWYRQDPGQGLRLIYYSQIVNDFQKGDIAEGYSVSREKKESFPLTVTSAQKNPTAFYLCASSIVGQLYGYTFGSGTRLTVV.

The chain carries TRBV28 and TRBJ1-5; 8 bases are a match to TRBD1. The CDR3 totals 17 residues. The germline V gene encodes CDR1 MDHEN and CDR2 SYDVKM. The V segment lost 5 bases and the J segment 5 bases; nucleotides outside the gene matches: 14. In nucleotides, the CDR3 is TGTGCCAGCAGTCCGACAGGGGCCCCTCTAACATATCAGCCCCAGCATTTT. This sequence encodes CASSPTGAPLTYQPQHF.

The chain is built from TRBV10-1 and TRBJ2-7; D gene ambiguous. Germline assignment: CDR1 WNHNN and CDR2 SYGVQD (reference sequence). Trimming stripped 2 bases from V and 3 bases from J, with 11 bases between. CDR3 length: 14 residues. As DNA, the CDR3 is TGCGCCAGCAGTGAGAAAGGGTCAGTCTACGAGCAGTACTTC. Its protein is CASSEKGSVYEQYF.

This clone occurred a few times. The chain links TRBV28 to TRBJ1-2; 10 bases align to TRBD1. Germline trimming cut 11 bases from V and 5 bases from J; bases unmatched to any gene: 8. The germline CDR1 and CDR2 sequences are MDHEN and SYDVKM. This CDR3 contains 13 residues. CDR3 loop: CALWRTGGYGYTF. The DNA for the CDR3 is TGTGCCCTGTGGAGGACAGGGGGTTATGGCTACACCTTC.

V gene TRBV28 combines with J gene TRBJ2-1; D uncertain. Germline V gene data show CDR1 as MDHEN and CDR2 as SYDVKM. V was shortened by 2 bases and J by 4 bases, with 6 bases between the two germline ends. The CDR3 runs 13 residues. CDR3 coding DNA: TGTGCCAGCAGTTTACTTACTTACAATGAGCAGTTCTTC. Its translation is CASSLLTYNEQFF.

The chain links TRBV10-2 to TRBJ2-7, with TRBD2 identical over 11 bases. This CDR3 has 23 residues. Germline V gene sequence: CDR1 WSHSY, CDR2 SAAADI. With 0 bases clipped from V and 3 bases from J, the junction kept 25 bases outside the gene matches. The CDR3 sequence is CASSESGTDRTSGPFSGYYEQYF. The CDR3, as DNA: TGCGCCAGCAGTGAGTCTGGGACAGACAGGACTAGCGGGCCCTTTTCGGGTTACTACGAGCAGTACTTC.